A single sample gave rise to the 20 T cell receptor beta chains below, sequenced in a study of CD8 T cells in ankylosing spondylitis (dated 2017 in TCRdb). Library preparation was by 5' RACE. Instrument used: Illumina HiSeq 2500. TCRdb trimmed public reads at Q25 via fastp, called clones via MiXCR and kept in-frame beta chains. Rows matching on CDR3 protein sequence are summarized as one entry with the most common DNA and genes. For this sample there are roughly 180,000 distinct CDR3 sequences; just over 9.5% appear just once. Roughly 15% of the sample lies in the top ten. Sequenced input: blood, either unsorted or a sorted T cell fraction (not recorded which). The source is a female donor with ankylosing spondylitis or in good health (not recorded which).

Ten or more counts support this clonotype. The rearrangement joins TRBV7-8 to TRBJ2-5; D is unclear. The V gene lost 1 base and the J gene lost 1 base, with 4 bases spanning the gap. In germline, CDR1 is SGHVS, CDR2 FQNEAQ. This CDR3 is 13 amino acids long. CDR3 sequence reads: CASSLVLQETQYF. The CDR3 coding sequence is TGTGCCAGCAGCTTAGTCCTCCAAGAGACCCAGTACTTC.

The chain combines TRBV18 with TRBJ2-7; D assignment may be TRBD1 or TRBD2 (5 bases each). The CDR3 has 15 amino acids. Germline assignment: CDR1 KGHSH and CDR2 LQKENI. Between the trimmed V and J ends, which lost 5 bases and 0 bases, there was a span of 14 bases. CDR3 amino acids: CASSDRQRSSYEQYF. CDR3 DNA sequence: TGTGCCAGCTCAGATCGACAGCGGAGCTCCTACGAGCAGTACTTC.

Many counts were recorded for this clonotype. The chain combines TRBV12-3 or TRBV12-4 with TRBJ2-1; weak D call: TRBD2 (6 bases). V dropped 5 bases and J dropped 9 bases, with 8 bases sitting between them. The CDR3 spans 11 residues. CDR3 in amino acids: CASSEGGEQFF. DNA of the CDR3: TGTGCCAGCAGTGAGGGAGGTGAGCAGTTCTTC.

A few counts support this clonotype. The chain combines TRBV10-3 with TRBJ2-7; weak D call: TRBD2 (5 bases). CDR3 length: 10 residues. V was pared by 7 bases and J by 7 bases, with 8 bases between. Germline loops: CDR1 ENHRY, CDR2 SYGVKD. CDR3 nucleotide sequence: TGTGCCATCAAAGAGCGGGAGCAGTACTTC. Its protein product is CAIKEREQYF.

This clonotype showed up just a few times. The chain joins TRBV24-1 to TRBJ2-2; D perhaps matches TRBD2 (6 bases). The CDR3 consists of 17 residues. Trimming cost V 4 bases and J 0 bases, with 14 bases left between them. Germline loops: CDR1 KGHDR, CDR2 SFDVKD. DNA of the CDR3: TGTGCCACCAGTGACCGACCGGGACTGACGAACACCGGGGAGCTGTTTTTT. Its translation is CATSDRPGLTNTGELFF.

This clonotype came up a few times. The chain recombines TRBV7-3 with TRBJ2-3; tentative D call: TRBD2 (6 bases). The V end was cut by 6 bases, the J end by 4 bases, with 17 bases between. The germline CDR1 and CDR2 sequences are SGHTA and FQGTGA. The CDR3 is 15 residues long. The CDR3 sequence is CASSSSGLLPDTQYF. CDR3 nucleotides: TGTGCCAGCAGTTCCTCGGGACTCCTGCCAGATACGCAGTATTTT.

This clonotype has only a few counts. CDR3 in amino acids: CAGGGSGLYGYTF. Written as DNA, the CDR3 is TGTGCAGGGGGGGGCAGCGGTCTCTATGGCTACACCTTC. The chain couples TRBV7-9 to TRBJ1-2, with D possibly being TRBD1 (6 bases). The CDR3 is 13 amino acids. The germline gives CDR1 SEHNR, CDR2 FQNEAQ (reference sequence). Using reference TRBV7-9 and TRBJ1-2 for the parts outside the CDR3, the full variable domain is DTGVSQNPRHKITKRGQNVTFRCDPISEHNRLYWYRQTLGQGPEFLTYFQNEAQLEKSRLLSDRFSAERPKGSFSTLEIQRTEQGDSAMYLCAGGGSGLYGYTFGSGTRLTVV.

This chain links TRBV9 with TRBJ2-1; perhaps TRBD2 as D (6 bases). The germline CDR1 and CDR2 sequences are SGDLS and YYNGEE. Trimming took 2 bases from V and 6 from J, leaving 15 bases between them. The CDR3 spans 15 residues. The CDR3 spells CASSVGSGYSNEQFF. The CDR3 nucleotides are TGTGCCAGCAGCGTCGGGAGCGGGTACTCCAATGAGCAGTTCTTC. Full variable domain (remainder filled in from reference TRBV9 and TRBJ2-1): DSGVTQTPKHLITATGQRVTLRCSPRSGDLSVYWYQQSLDQGLQFLIQYYNGEERAKGNILERFSAQQFPDLHSELNLSSLELGDSALYFCASSVGSGYSNEQFFGPGTRLTVL.

The V and J genes are TRBV4-2 and TRBJ1-2; 7 nucleotides align to TRBD1. Germline-derived CDR1 and CDR2 are LGHNA and YNFKEQ. This CDR3 contains 13 residues. With V trimmed by 8 bases and J by 4 bases, 7 bases remained unmatched. The CDR3 DNA sequence: TGTGCCAGCGCAGCGGGACAGTCCTATGGCTACACCTTC. This gives the protein CASAAGQSYGYTF.

The sample holds a few counts of this clonotype. CDR3 coding DNA: TGTGCCAGCAGCGACGAGTACGAGCAGTACTTC. Protein sequence: CASSDEYEQYF. The V gene is TRBV28, the J gene TRBJ2-7; D is unclear. Germline V gene lookup returns CDR1 MDHEN and CDR2 SYDVKM. The CDR3 is made up of 11 amino acids. Trimming removed 6 bases at V and 4 bases at J, with 7 bases between.

This clonotype was seen a handful of times. The V and J genes are TRBV7-9 and TRBJ1-1; the D is unclear. The germline CDR1 and CDR2 sequences are SEHNR and FQNEAQ (reference sequence). The germline V and J ends were trimmed by 2 bases and 6 bases, with 4 bases remaining between them. This CDR3 is 11 amino acids long. The CDR3 reads CASSLFSEAFF. The CDR3 nucleotides read TGTGCCAGCAGCTTATTCTCTGAAGCTTTCTTT.

The V call is TRBV5-6, the J call TRBJ2-7; no reliable D call. This CDR3 region has 14 residues. Germline assignment: CDR1 SGHDT and CDR2 YYEEEE. Trimming shortened V by 2 bases and J by 3 bases, and 12 bases separated the two germline ends. As DNA, the CDR3 is TGTGCCAGCAGCTTCGTGGGGAATGTCTACGAGCAGTACTTC. This translates into CASSFVGNVYEQYF.

This clonotype appeared many times. The rearrangement joins TRBV12-3 or TRBV12-4 to TRBJ2-2; the match to TRBD2 covers 7 bases. J lost 5 bases, V lost 3 bases, and 9 bases had no gene match. The CDR3 runs 16 residues. The CDR3 loop reads CASSFARLAETGELFF. CDR3 nucleotides: TGTGCCAGCAGTTTTGCTCGACTAGCTGAGACCGGGGAGCTGTTTTTT.

This clonotype was counted a few times. This chain joins TRBV9 and TRBJ1-6; D is ambiguous. The CDR3 length is 14 residues. CDR1 and CDR2 (germline): SGDLS, YYNGEE. V was clipped by 0 bases and J by 3 bases, with 4 bases between them. The CDR3 DNA sequence: TGTGCCAGCAGCGTAGACAGCTATAATTCACCCCTCCACTTT. Encoded protein: CASSVDSYNSPLHF.

This clonotype was observed a few times. The chain links TRBV5-1 to TRBJ2-1; D remains ambiguous. Trimming left V 4 bases short and J 1 base short, with 12 bases between. This CDR3 has 15 residues. Germline V gene lookup returns CDR1 SGHRS and CDR2 YFSETQ. CDR3 residues: CASSVFGGSYNEQFF. CDR3 in DNA: TGCGCCAGCAGCGTGTTTGGCGGTTCCTACAATGAGCAGTTCTTC. The entire variable domain, with the rest obtained from reference TRBV5-1 and TRBJ2-1, is as follows: KAGVTQTPRYLIKTRGQQVTLSCSPISGHRSVSWYQQTPGQGLQFLFEYFSETQRNKGNFPGRFSGRQFSNSRSEMNVSTLELGDSALYLCASSVFGGSYNEQFFGPGTRLTVL.

The chain employs TRBV14 and TRBJ2-1, with D unresolved. The CDR3 length is 14 residues. Germline V gene lookup returns CDR1 SGHDN and CDR2 FVKESK. The V gene lost 2 bases and the J gene lost 10 bases, with 15 bases spanning the gap. The CDR3 DNA sequence: TGTGCCAGCAGCCAATCAAAACTACTTAAAGAGCAGTTCTTC. Encoded protein: CASSQSKLLKEQFF.

This clonotype was seen a few times. CDR3 sequence reads: CASSQGYRGVTEAFF. The CDR3 bases are TGCGCCAGCAGCCAAGGTTATAGGGGGGTAACTGAAGCTTTCTTT. This chain connects TRBV4-3 to TRBJ1-1; tentatively, D is TRBD1 (6 bases). The V and J ends lost 1 base and 5 bases respectively, with 14 bases between them. This CDR3 contains 15 residues. Germline V CDR1 and CDR2: LGHNA, YSLEER.

This clonotype showed up just a few times. The rearrangement links TRBV20-1 to TRBJ2-2; D unresolved. Germline V gives CDR1 DFQATT, CDR2 SNEGSKA (reference sequence). The V end lost 2 bases, the J end lost 0 bases, and 10 bases lay between the germline ends. This CDR3 is built from 15 residues. The CDR3 sequence: CSARLGSSNTGELFF. The CDR3 DNA sequence: TGCAGTGCTAGACTCGGCTCTTCGAACACCGGGGAGCTGTTTTTT.

The chain recombines TRBV11-2 with TRBJ2-5, with D perhaps assigned TRBD1 or TRBD2 (6 bases each). V was trimmed by 3 bases and J by 0 bases, leaving 23 bases between them. The CDR3 has 19 amino acids. The V gene's germline CDR1 is SGHAT and CDR2 FQNNGV. CDR3 sequence: CASSFPGTPEEGDQETQYF. CDR3 coding DNA: TGTGCCAGCAGCTTCCCCGGGACTCCCGAGGAGGGGGACCAAGAGACCCAGTACTTC.

In its sample, this clonotype was seen a few times. The V call is TRBV7-2, the J call TRBJ2-7; no firm D call. CDR1 and CDR2 (germline): SGHTA, FQGNSA. This CDR3 is built from 12 residues. Between the trimmed V and J ends, which lost 2 bases and 5 bases, there was a span of 7 bases. The CDR3 region is CASSLTHHEQYF. CDR3 in DNA: TGTGCCAGCAGCTTAACACACCACGAGCAGTACTTC.